One sample yielded the 30 T cell receptor beta chains listed below, sequenced in a study of graft-versus-host responses after intestinal transplantation. No antigens are known for them. Produced via immunoSEQ multiplex PCR; TCRdb's table is partial and in-frame only. The sample records tens of thousands of clones, over 75% being singletons. The sequenced sample was unstimulated CD4+ T cells sorted from spleen or lymph node cells, obtained before transplant. All receptors come from a human donor who was the organ donor for an intestinal transplant.

The rearrangement uses TRBV7-9 and TRBJ1-5, with a weak D call TRBD1 (5 bases). The CDR3 consists of 15 residues. The germline V gene encodes CDR1 SEHNR and CDR2 FQNEAQ (reference sequence). The V end lost 5 bases, the J end lost 7 bases, and 18 bases lay between the germline ends. The CDR3 spells CASSPYFGEGQPQHF. CDR3 DNA: TGTGCCAGCAGCCCTTATTTTGGGGAGGGGCAGCCCCAGCATTTT.

The chain employs TRBV4-1 and TRBJ2-5; 9 bases are shared with TRBD2. The V gene end was trimmed by 0 bases and the J gene end by 7 bases; junction bases not matched to a gene: 9. This CDR3 contains 16 residues. Germline CDR1 and CDR2: MGHRA and YSYEKL. The CDR3 region is CASSQDTSGGLGTQYF. For the CDR3, the DNA is TGCGCCAGCAGCCAAGATACGAGCGGGGGGCTTGGGACCCAGTACTTC.

The DNA for the CDR3 is TGTGCCAGCAGTGAGGAGGGCTACGAGCAGTACGTC. Protein: CASSEEGYEQYV. The chain combines TRBV2 with TRBJ2-7; a weak D match, TRBD2 (6 bases). Trimming shortened V by 3 bases and J by 3 bases, and 6 bases separated the two germline ends. CDR1 and CDR2 from the germline V gene are SNHLY and FYNNEI. This CDR3 spans 12 amino acids.

The V call is TRBV6-6, the J call TRBJ2-2; D might be TRBD1 (6 bases). With 7 bases removed from V and 0 bases from J, the gap between germline ends came to 9 bases. There are 14 residues in the CDR3. Germline lookup yields CDR1 MNHNY and CDR2 SVGAGI (reference sequence). CDR3 in DNA: TGTGCCAGCACCCAGGGGACGAACACCGGGGAGCTGTTTTTT. Encoded protein: CASTQGTNTGELFF.

V usage is TRBV5-5 and J usage is TRBJ1-2; weak D call: TRBD1 (5 bases). Germline CDR1 SGHKS, CDR2 YYEKEE (reference sequence). V was cut by 0 bases and J by 4 bases, with 10 bases left in between. The CDR3 loop spans 14 amino acids. For the CDR3, the DNA is TGTGCCAGCAGCTTGGGAACGACAGCCTATGGCTACACCTTC. Residues: CASSLGTTAYGYTF.

V gene TRBV28 combines with J gene TRBJ2-7; the match to TRBD1 covers 10 bases. Germline CDR1 MDHEN, CDR2 SYDVKM. With V trimmed by 3 bases and J by 3 bases, 5 bases remained unmatched. The CDR3 spans 15 residues. DNA for the CDR3: TGTGCCAGCAGTTTTCAGGACAGGGGGAGCTACGAGCAGTACGTC. This translates into CASSFQDRGSYEQYV.

This clone occurred a few times. This sequence joins TRBV11-2 and TRBJ2-5, with 8 nucleotides matching TRBD2. This CDR3 contains 13 residues. From germline, CDR1 is SGHAT and CDR2 FQNNGV. Trimming removed 3 bases from V and 7 bases from J; junction bases left unmatched: 4. CDR3 bases: TGTGCCAGCAGCTTCCCGGGGGGGACGACCCAGTACTTC. Translation gives CASSFPGGTTQYF.

The V call is TRBV7-3, the J call TRBJ2-3, with 10 bases that match TRBD2. With 1 base clipped from V and 4 bases from J, the junction kept 5 bases outside the gene matches. Germline V gives CDR1 SGHTA, CDR2 FQGTGA. CDR3 length: 16 amino acids. CDR3 sequence: CASSLNSGGTPDTQYF. CDR3 in DNA: TGTGCCAGCAGCTTAAATAGCGGGGGGACCCCAGATACGCAGTATTTT.

The chain combines TRBV4-3 with TRBJ1-5; D is ambiguous. The CDR3 extends over 21 amino acids. V was clipped by 0 bases and J by 5 bases, with 29 bases between them. The germline CDR1 and CDR2 sequences are LGHNA and YSLEER. The CDR3 here is CASSQDAARDGRRREHQPQHF. DNA for the CDR3: TGCGCCAGCAGCCAAGATGCTGCGCGGGATGGGCGACGTAGGGAGCATCAGCCCCAGCATTTT.

V and J are TRBV7-2 and TRBJ2-3; 8 bases are a match to TRBD1. The CDR3 length is 13 residues. The ends lost 5 bases at V and 5 bases at J; junction bases unmatched: 3. Germline assignment: CDR1 SGHTA and CDR2 FQGNSA. CDR3 sequence (DNA): TGTGCCAGCAGCGAAACAGGGGGAGATACGCAGTATTTT. It yields the protein CASSETGGDTQYF.

V gene TRBV28 combines with J gene TRBJ2-7; a weak D match, TRBD1 (6 bases). Germline V lookup: CDR1 MDHEN, CDR2 SYDVKM. V lost 8 bases, J lost 4 bases, and 15 bases lay in between. The CDR3 is 13 amino acids. As DNA, the CDR3 is TGTGCCAGCCCGACAGGCTTACCTTACGAGCAGTACGTC. Residues: CASPTGLPYEQYV.

The rearrangement uses TRBV6-5 and TRBJ1-4; D not certain. The CDR3 has 15 residues. Germline V lookup: CDR1 MNHEY, CDR2 SVGAGI. Trimming pared 6 bases from V and 7 bases from J, leaving 18 bases between. The CDR3 DNA reads TGTGCCAGCAGACTAGGGCCCCATCAAAGTGAAAAACTGTTTTTT. Protein product: CASRLGPHQSEKLFF.

The rearrangement joins TRBV5-1 to TRBJ1-1; 7 positions agree with TRBD1. Germline values: CDR1 SGHRS, CDR2 YFSETQ. V dropped 5 bases and J dropped 0; count of bases not matched to a gene: 10. This CDR3 is built from 16 residues. In DNA, the CDR3 is TGCGCCAGCAGTCCTCTTCCTGACAGGGTGAACACTGAAGCTTTCTTT. This encodes CASSPLPDRVNTEAFF.

This chain uses TRBV28 with TRBJ2-4; 8 bases align to TRBD1. CDR1 is MDHEN and CDR2 is SYDVKM in the germline V gene. V gave up 2 bases and J gave up 8 bases; unmatched junction bases: 5. The CDR3 covers 14 residues. DNA for the CDR3: TGTGCCAGCAGTTTAACGACAGGGGTGGACATTCAGTACTTC. Translation: CASSLTTGVDIQYF.

The rearrangement links TRBV6-5 to TRBJ1-1; D is uncertain. V gave up 2 bases and J gave up 5 bases, with 18 bases separating them. CDR1 is MNHEY and CDR2 is SVGAGI in the germline V gene. The CDR3 has 16 residues. Written as DNA, the CDR3 is TGTGCCAGCAGTTACCTCGGTCTTGCAGGTGTTACTGAAGCTTTCTTT. Its translation is CASSYLGLAGVTEAFF.

The J gene is TRBJ2-5, the V gene TRBV11-3; 9 bases line up with TRBD2. Germline V gene lookup returns CDR1 SGHNT and CDR2 YENEEA. V dropped 4 bases and J dropped 5; count of bases not matched to a gene: 2. This CDR3 has 13 residues. CDR3 DNA: TGTGCCAGCAGCTGGACTAGCGTGGAGACCCAGTACTTC. Its protein product is CASSWTSVETQYF.

This chain connects TRBV27 to TRBJ2-1; TRBD2 matches at 12 bases. V shed 6 bases, J shed 3 bases, and the junction held 9 bases outside the gene matches. Germline CDR1 reads MNHEY; CDR2 reads SMNVEV (reference sequence). The CDR3 loop spans 17 amino acids. CDR3 DNA sequence: TGTGCCAGCAGCCCCCTTGGACTAGCGGGGATCTACAATGAGCAGTTCTTC. It is translated as CASSPLGLAGIYNEQFF.

In its sample, this clone was seen a few times. The chain combines TRBV6-5 with TRBJ1-5; 9 bases agree with TRBD1. Germline assignment: CDR1 MNHEY and CDR2 SVGAGI. Trimming at V came to 2 bases and at J to 4 bases, leaving 3 bases not matched to a gene. This CDR3 has 15 residues. CDR3 in amino acids: CASSYGGTGNQPQHF. DNA of the CDR3: TGTGCCAGCAGTTACGGCGGGACAGGGAATCAGCCCCAGCATTTT.

The rearrangement uses TRBV28 and TRBJ1-4, with 7 nucleotides matching TRBD1. The CDR3 runs 15 residues. With V trimmed by 8 bases and J by 7 bases, 13 bases remained unmatched. Germline V CDR1 and CDR2: MDHEN, SYDVKM. CDR3: CASDRGGAGSEKLFF. The CDR3 coding sequence is TGTGCCAGCGACAGAGGGGGCGCAGGGAGTGAAAAACTGTTTTTT.

This clone was counted a single time. The gene calls are TRBV9 and TRBJ1-1; perhaps TRBD1 as D (5 bases). V was cut by 4 bases and J by 4 bases, with 14 bases left in between. The CDR3 has 14 residues. CDR1 and CDR2 from the germline V gene are SGDLS and YYNGEE. For the CDR3, the DNA is TGTGCCAGCAGCATACAGGTAGCTGGCACTGAAGCTTTCTTT. Its translation is CASSIQVAGTEAFF.

The chain combines TRBV7-8 with TRBJ1-1, with D unresolved. V was pared by 2 bases and J by 3 bases, with 16 bases between. The CDR3 is made up of 16 amino acids. The germline gives CDR1 SGHVS, CDR2 FQNEAQ. For the CDR3, the DNA is TGTGCCAGCAGCTTATCAGATGGGCCGCGACACACTGAAGCTTTCTTT. Its protein is CASSLSDGPRHTEAFF.

The rearrangement links TRBV30 to TRBJ2-5; TRBD1 might be the D (5 bases). Between the trimmed V and J ends, which lost 0 bases and 2 bases, there was a span of 7 bases. Germline V gene lookup returns CDR1 GTSNPN and CDR2 SVGIG (reference sequence). The CDR3 has 13 amino acids. Written as DNA, the CDR3 is TGTGCCTGGAGTGTACACAGGCAAGAGACCCAGTACTTC. This encodes CAWSVHRQETQYF. Using reference TRBV30 and TRBJ2-5 for the parts outside the CDR3, the full variable domain is SQTIHQWPATLVQPVGSPLSLECTVEGTSNPNLYWYRQAAGRGLQLLFYSVGIGQISSEVPQNLSASRPQDRQFILSSKKLLLSDSGFYLCAWSVHRQETQYFGPGTRLLVL.

The chain joins TRBV9 to TRBJ2-1, with TRBD2 matching 9 bases. Trimming at V came to 4 bases and at J to 0 bases, leaving 2 bases not matched to a gene. CDR1 is SGDLS and CDR2 is YYNGEE in the germline V gene. The CDR3 loop spans 15 amino acids. CDR3 nucleotide sequence: TGTGCCAGCAGCTGGACTAGCGACTCCTACAATGAGCAGTTCTTC. It specifies CASSWTSDSYNEQFF. Supplemented by reference TRBV9 and TRBJ2-1, the full variable domain reads DSGVTQTPKHLITATGQRVTLRCSPRSGDLSVYWYQQSLDQGLQFLIQYYNGEERAKGNILERFSAQQFPDLHSELNLSSLELGDSALYFCASSWTSDSYNEQFFGPGTRLTVL.

The rearrangement links TRBV6-5 to TRBJ1-6, with D perhaps matching TRBD1 (5 bases). The V and J ends lost 2 bases and 7 bases respectively, with 12 bases between them. There are 15 residues in the CDR3. CDR1 and CDR2 from the germline V gene are MNHEY and SVGAGI. The chain's CDR3 is CASSYEEGRNSPLHF. CDR3 nucleotides: TGTGCCAGCAGTTACGAGGAGGGGCGGAATTCACCCCTCCACTTT.

This chain uses TRBV5-6 with TRBJ2-7; D is possibly TRBD2 (7 bases). The length of the CDR3 is 14 residues. Between the trimmed V and J ends, which lost 6 bases and 2 bases, there was a span of 15 bases. In germline, CDR1 is SGHDT, CDR2 YYEEEE. The CDR3 loop reads CASTGGGRPYEQYV. CDR3 nucleotides: TGTGCCAGCACCGGCGGGGGCAGACCCTACGAGCAGTACGTC.

The chain couples TRBV14 to TRBJ1-2; a weak D match, TRBD1 (6 bases). With 3 bases removed from V and 7 bases from J, the gap between germline ends came to 21 bases. The CDR3 extends over 16 amino acids. Germline V gene data show CDR1 as SGHDN and CDR2 as FVKESK. The CDR3 DNA reads TGTGCCAGCAGCCAGGTTACAGGGATGATAGGTACTGGCTACACCTTC. It encodes CASSQVTGMIGTGYTF.

This clone was picked up a small number of times. The chain is built from TRBV28 and TRBJ1-3; tentative D call: TRBD1 (5 bases). Deletions cut 3 bases from V and 3 bases from J, with 9 bases between. The CDR3 is made up of 14 amino acids. Germline values: CDR1 MDHEN, CDR2 SYDVKM. The CDR3 DNA sequence: TGTGCCAGCAGTTTTCGGGGGTATGGAAACACCATATATTTT. It encodes CASSFRGYGNTIYF.

The chain recombines TRBV19 with TRBJ1-6, with 7 bases matching TRBD1. CDR3 size: 15 residues. Looked up from germline, CDR1 is LNHDA and CDR2 is SQIVND (reference sequence). V lost 2 bases and J lost 8; bases outside the gene matches: 6. The CDR3 nucleotides read TGTGCCAGTAGTATACTAGGGGGCACGGATTCACCCCTCCACTTT. It translates to CASSILGGTDSPLHF.

The rearrangement uses TRBV6-5 and TRBJ1-3, with D possibly TRBD1 on 5 matching bases. The CDR3 loop spans 13 amino acids. With 6 bases removed from V and 4 bases from J, the gap between germline ends came to 10 bases. Germline CDR1 and CDR2: MNHEY and SVGAGI. CDR3 nucleotides: TGTGCCAGCAGAAGACAGCTAGGAAACACCATATATTTT. This encodes CASRRQLGNTIYF.

In this sample, this clone turned up once. The chain employs TRBV2 and TRBJ2-1; the match to TRBD1 covers 7 bases. Germline assignment: CDR1 SNHLY and CDR2 FYNNEI. J lost 9 bases, V lost 4 bases, and 9 bases had no gene match. This CDR3 contains 14 residues. CDR3 in amino acids: CASSGRTGAFEQFF. In DNA, the CDR3 is TGTGCCAGCAGTGGGAGGACAGGTGCGTTTGAGCAGTTCTTC.